Below, 8 T cell receptor beta chains from the same sample are listed, as sequenced in a study of T cells in Graves' hyperthyroidism and ophthalmopathy. Amplification of TCR beta CDR3 regions was performed using RNA transcripts as template. In the first-round RT-PCR of the TCR CDR3, the HTBI primer set was used. One entry per CDR3 protein, called by TCRdb with MiXCR from the multiplex PCR reads. This table has around 260,000 distinct CDR3 sequences, 25% appearing once. The sequencing input was blood. The receptors stem from a man aged 40-49 years with Graves' hyperthyroidism that later progressed to Graves' ophthalmopathy.

The chain uses TRBV27 and TRBJ1-6, with a possible D match to TRBD1 (6 bases). Looked up from germline, CDR1 is MNHEY and CDR2 is SMNVEV (reference sequence). This CDR3 is 14 amino acids long. V dropped 2 bases and J dropped 8 bases, with 10 bases sitting between them. The CDR3 region has the DNA TGTGCCAGCAGTTTAAAGGGGGATTATTCACCCCTCCACTTT. This translates into CASSLKGDYSPLHF.

This chain connects TRBV12-3 or TRBV12-4 to TRBJ1-3; 7 nucleotides match TRBD1. V gave up 5 bases and J gave up 0 bases; unmatched junction bases: 13. This CDR3 region has 18 residues. The CDR3 nucleotides are TGTGCCAGCAGTGCACCCCGGACAGGCAAGATCTCTGGAAACACCATATATTTT. It encodes CASSAPRTGKISGNTIYF.

The CDR3 region is CASRRLRSETQYF. In DNA form, the CDR3 reads TGTGCCAGCAGGAGACTCCGCTCGGAGACCCAGTACTTC. The chain uses TRBV6-1 and TRBJ2-5; D ambiguous. The CDR3 sequence is 13 residues long. Germline CDR1 reads MNHNS; CDR2 reads SASEGT. Trimming left V 6 bases short and J 5 bases short, with 13 bases between.

Ten or more counts support this clonotype. The chain joins TRBV7-6 to TRBJ1-2; D call uncertain. This CDR3 contains 15 residues. CDR1 SGHVS and CDR2 FNYEAQ come from the germline V gene. The V and J ends lost 1 base and 10 bases respectively, with 19 bases between them. DNA for the CDR3: TGTGCCAGCAGCTTAGTCTACACCCCGGCGGGTGCCTACACCTTC. Translated: CASSLVYTPAGAYTF.

The V call is TRBV10-3, the J call TRBJ1-1, with 9 bases matching TRBD1. The CDR3 is made up of 14 amino acids. Germline V gene data show CDR1 as ENHRY and CDR2 as SYGVKD. V lost 6 bases, J lost 0 bases, and 2 bases stayed unmatched. The CDR3: CAIRGQGLNTEAFF. CDR3 DNA: TGTGCCATCAGGGGACAGGGTTTGAACACTGAAGCTTTCTTT.

The chain is built from TRBV12-3 or TRBV12-4 and TRBJ1-1; TRBD1 is a possible D gene (5 bases). The CDR3 has 16 amino acids. Trimming took 6 bases from V and 1 from J, leaving 18 bases between them. The CDR3 region is CASSLPGGGGNTEAFF. Written as DNA, the CDR3 is TGTGCCAGCAGCCTCCCCGGGGGGGGAGGGAACACTGAAGCTTTCTTT.

At least ten counts were recorded for this clonotype. This chain uses TRBV10-3 with TRBJ2-7, with TRBD2 identical over 11 bases. Germline-derived CDR1 and CDR2 are ENHRY and SYGVKD. V shed 3 bases, J shed 1 base, and the junction held 5 bases outside the gene matches. This CDR3 has 16 amino acids. The CDR3 reads CAISDFGTSGSYEQYF. CDR3 DNA sequence: TGTGCCATCAGTGACTTCGGGACTAGCGGTTCCTACGAGCAGTACTTC.

This clonotype was detected ten times or more. The chain carries TRBV6-2 or TRBV6-3 and TRBJ2-7, with D perhaps matching TRBD1 or TRBD2 (5 bases each). This CDR3 has 15 residues. Trimming removed 6 bases at V and 3 bases at J, with 18 bases between. Germline V lookup: CDR1 MNHEY, CDR2 SVGEGT. CDR3 protein: CASRITGRGHYEQYF. In nucleotides, the CDR3 is TGTGCCAGCAGGATTACGGGTCGGGGCCACTACGAGCAGTACTTC.